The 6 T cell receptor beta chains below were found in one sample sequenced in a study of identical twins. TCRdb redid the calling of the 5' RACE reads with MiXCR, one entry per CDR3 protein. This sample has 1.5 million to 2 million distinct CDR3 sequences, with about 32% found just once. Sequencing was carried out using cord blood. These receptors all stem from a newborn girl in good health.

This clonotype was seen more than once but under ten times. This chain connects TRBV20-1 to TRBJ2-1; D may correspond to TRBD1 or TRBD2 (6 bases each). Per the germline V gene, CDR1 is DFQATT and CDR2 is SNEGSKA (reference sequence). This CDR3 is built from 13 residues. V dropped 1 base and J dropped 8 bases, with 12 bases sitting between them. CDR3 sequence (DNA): TGCAGTGCTAGAGGGGGGCGGGACCATGAGCAGTTCTTC. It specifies CSARGGRDHEQFF.

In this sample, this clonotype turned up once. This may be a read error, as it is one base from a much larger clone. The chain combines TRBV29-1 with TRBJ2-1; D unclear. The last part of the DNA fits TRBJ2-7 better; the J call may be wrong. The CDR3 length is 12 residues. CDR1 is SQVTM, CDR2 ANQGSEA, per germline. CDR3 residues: CSGRGSYNEQYF. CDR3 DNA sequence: TGCAGCGGAAGAGGCTCCTACAATGAGCAGTACTTC.

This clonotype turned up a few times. The CDR3 sequence: CASSPSLGDTQYF. The CDR3 DNA is TGTGCCAGCAGCCCGTCTCTGGGTGATACGCAGTATTTT. The chain is built from TRBV9 and TRBJ2-3; no definite D call. Germline V gene lookup returns CDR1 SGDLS and CDR2 YYNGEE. V was clipped by 4 bases and J by 6 bases, with 12 bases between them. The CDR3 contains 13 residues.

The CDR3 region has the DNA TGCGCCAGCAGCTTGTGGGGGACAGGTACTAAGAACACTGAAGCTTTCTTT. Translated: CASSLWGTGTKNTEAFF. The chain uses TRBV5-1 and TRBJ1-1; 8 bases map to TRBD1. With V trimmed by 1 base and J by 1 base, 9 bases remained unmatched. Germline values: CDR1 SGHRS, CDR2 YFSETQ. CDR3 length: 17 residues.

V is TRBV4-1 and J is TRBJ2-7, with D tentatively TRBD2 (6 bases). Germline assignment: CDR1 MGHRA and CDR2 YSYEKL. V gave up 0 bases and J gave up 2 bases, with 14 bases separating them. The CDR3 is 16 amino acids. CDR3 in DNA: TGCGCCAGCAGCCAAGATAGCATTGCGGGACCCTACGAGCAGTACTTC. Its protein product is CASSQDSIAGPYEQYF.

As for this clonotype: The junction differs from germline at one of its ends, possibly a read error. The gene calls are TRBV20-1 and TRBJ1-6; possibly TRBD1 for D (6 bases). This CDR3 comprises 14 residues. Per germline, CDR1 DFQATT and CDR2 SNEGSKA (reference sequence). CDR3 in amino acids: CSAGEAGEDSPLHF. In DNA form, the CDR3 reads TGCAGTGCTGGAGAGGCAGGGGAAGATTCACCCCTCCACTTT.